This TCR beta chain was recovered during a study of cytomegalovirus exposure and HLA in healthy donors. Looking at the study overall: About 85 million unique TCRs from HLA-typed donors were held in an early release of data.

Notes on the study in general: The dataset shows that most TCR sequences were rare, while some public TCRs occurred in many donors. The listing of fewer than 200 TCR beta chains classed them as cytomegalovirus-associated. Previous analysis showed most TCR beta V segments were productive about 90% or about 30% of the time.

Concerning this clone itself: Its antigen is unknown.

The CDR3 covers 13 residues. Germline V gene data show CDR1 as SGHDT and CDR2 as YYEEEE. Trimming cost V 5 bases and J 1 base; bases outside gene matches: 1. 60 Vbeta and 13 Jbeta primers were used in PCR. Some clones are missing from TCRdb's copy, which holds only in-frame ones; the method was immunoSEQ multiplex PCR. Counted here are 100,000 to 150,000 clones, approximately 84% occurring once; the ten biggest clones make up about 2.9%. Sequencing used PBMCs. The chain joins TRBV5-6 to TRBJ2-3; TRBD2 aligns across 7 bases. The TCR originated in a boy aged 2 to 9 in good health and CMV-seronegative. The CDR3 loop is CASRRGGTDTQYF. In DNA form, the CDR3 reads TGTGCCAGCAGACGGGGGGGCACAGATACGCAGTATTTT.